These T cell receptor beta chains were read from a single sample in a study of cytomegalovirus exposure and HLA in healthy donors. Method: immunoSEQ multiplex PCR; TCRdb's copy keeps in-frame clones and lacks some. The sample has under 250,000 clones, over 75% seen once. The specimen was PBMCs. These receptors were obtained from a man aged 18-30 years in good health and CMV-seropositive. Both conserved end residues are part of each CDR3. D genes are given only for firm matches. The size field is filled for only some rows; it gives once, few, many or a size class.

>-|TRBV2|-|TRBJ2-3
TGTGCCAGCAGTGCCACGACTAGCACAGATACGCAGTATTTT
CASSATTSTDTQYF
>TRBD1|TRBV4-1|-|TRBJ2-7
TGCGCCAGCAGCCACCAGGGGGAAGAGGCTTTCTACGAGCAGTACTTC
CASSHQGEEAFYEQYF
>-|TRBV15|-|TRBJ2-3
TGTGCCACCAGCAGCCCGGAGACGGGTACAGATACGCAGTATTTT
CATSSPETGTDTQYF
>-|TRBV5-1|-|TRBJ2-1
TGCGCCAGCAGCTTGGAGGGGACCTACAATGAGCAGTTCTTC
CASSLEGTYNEQFF
>-|TRBV5-5|-|TRBJ1-2
TGTGCCAGCAGCCCACAGACCGGGCCGTATGGCTACACCTTC
CASSPQTGPYGYTF
>TRBD2|TRBV29-1|-|TRBJ2-1
TGCAGCGTTGATAGGTCTAGCGGGGGGAATGAGCAGTTCTTC
CSVDRSSGGNEQFF
>-|TRBV13|-|TRBJ2-7
TGTGCCAGCAGCTTAGTCTCGGGGCGGAAGAAGTACGAGCAGTACTTC
CASSLVSGRKKYEQYF
>-|TRBV5-1|once|TRBJ2-3
TGCGCCAGCAGCTTAGAGGGCACAGATACGCAGTATTTT
CASSLEGTDTQYF
>TRBD2|TRBV5-6|-|TRBJ2-3
TGTGCCAGCAGCAGAACGGGAGGCGTGGATACGCAGTATTTT
CASSRTGGVDTQYF
>-|TRBV30|-|TRBJ2-2
TGTGCCTGGAGTGTACTGAGGTCCGGGGAGCTGTTTTTT
CAWSVLRSGELFF
>-|TRBV30|-|TRBJ2-3
TGTGCCTGGGTAGACAGGGAGGTTACAGATACGCAGTATTTT
CAWVDREVTDTQYF
>-|TRBV14|-|TRBJ2-7
TGTGCCAGCAGCCCTTGGGCGGCCTACGAGCAGTACTTC
CASSPWAAYEQYF
>-|TRBV5-1|-|TRBJ2-7
TGCGCCAGCAGCTCCAATCGGGGACCCTACGAGCAGTACTTC
CASSSNRGPYEQYF
>TRBD1|TRBV30|-|TRBJ2-5
TGTGCCTGGAGTGCTACGGACAGGTTCCAAGAGACCCAGTACTTC
CAWSATDRFQETQYF